These 8 T cell receptor beta chains were sequenced from one sample in a study of T-cell reconstitution after alpha-beta-depleted transplantation in children. Unique molecular identifiers were incorporated into the prepared TCRbeta library. TCRdb reprocessed the PCR reads via MiXCR and lists one record per CDR3 protein. The sample lists around 450,000 distinct CDR3 sequences, about 10% occurring once. The sample was PBMCs, taken before TCRalphabeta/CD19-depleted stem cell transplant. These receptors were taken from a child aged 2 to 10 with inherited bone marrow failure, due to receive a stem cell transplant.

In this sample, this clonotype turned up many times. The J gene is TRBJ2-2, the V gene TRBV12-3 or TRBV12-4, with TRBD2 matching 8 bases. The CDR3 spans 15 residues. Losses at the gene ends were 0 bases for V and 6 bases for J; bases not matched to a gene: 3. CDR3 loop: CASSLASGTPGELFF. The CDR3 DNA reads as TGTGCCAGCAGTTTAGCTAGCGGGACTCCCGGGGAGCTGTTTTTT.

This clonotype was recorded at least ten times. This CDR3 is missing its conserved last phenylalanine or tryptophan, likely due to a read error. The DNA is omitted, as the CDR3 cannot be located on it reliably, and the CDR3 follows TCRdb's listing. The rearrangement links TRBV12-3 or TRBV12-4 to TRBJ2-5; the D segment call TRBD1 is taken from the table without a DNA check. The CDR3 is 9 amino acids in total, end residues counted. CDR3 region: CASSPAPRV.

At least ten counts were recorded for this clonotype. The rearrangement uses TRBV12-3 or TRBV12-4 and TRBJ1-1, with TRBD1 identical over 12 bases. V lost 5 bases and J lost 4; bases outside the gene matches: 8. The length of the CDR3 is 16 residues. The CDR3 nucleotides are TGTGCCAGCAGTGCCGGGACAGGGGGCCCGGGCACTGAAGCTTTCTTT. Its translation: CASSAGTGGPGTEAFF.

This clonotype turned up a few times. This chain connects TRBV30 to TRBJ1-2; D might be TRBD1 (6 bases). V gave up 1 base and J gave up 0 bases, with 15 bases separating them. CDR1 and CDR2 (germline): GTSNPN, SVGIG (reference sequence). The CDR3 is made up of 16 amino acids. CDR3 region: CAWSATYRASNYGYTF. The CDR3 nucleotides read TGTGCCTGGAGTGCGACTTACAGGGCCTCTAACTATGGCTACACCTTC.

This clonotype has more than one count but fewer than ten. CDR3 sequence (DNA): TGTGCCAGCAGTTCGCCCGGGACAGGGGTGGAAGAGACCCAGTACTTC. This codes for CASSSPGTGVEETQYF. This rearrangement joins TRBV28 to TRBJ2-5, with TRBD1 matching 10 bases. With V trimmed by 4 bases and J by 3 bases, 8 bases remained unmatched. The CDR3 spans 16 residues. Germline V gene lookup returns CDR1 MDHEN and CDR2 SYDVKM.

This clonotype was found a few times. The DNA of the CDR3 is TGTGCCAGCAGTTTCATCAGGGGCCGCACAGATACGCAGTATTTT. Its protein product is CASSFIRGRTDTQYF. The rearrangement joins TRBV12-3 or TRBV12-4 to TRBJ2-3; D might be TRBD1 (6 bases). The germline V and J ends were trimmed by 3 bases and 1 base, with 11 bases remaining between them. The CDR3 is 15 residues long.

This clonotype has ten or more counts. The chain is built from TRBV10-1 and TRBJ2-7; D is uncertain. V was clipped by 5 bases and J by 6 bases, with 14 bases between them. This CDR3 region has 13 residues. Per germline, CDR1 WNHNN and CDR2 SYGVQD (reference sequence). CDR3 nucleotide sequence: TGCGCCAGCAGTCCGACCGCGGATGGCGAGCAGTACTTC. This gives the protein CASSPTADGEQYF.

This clonotype showed up many times. The gene calls are TRBV3-1 and TRBJ2-5; D remains ambiguous. The V end lost 1 base, the J end lost 5 bases, and 14 bases lay between the germline ends. CDR1 LGHDT and CDR2 YNNKEL come from the germline V gene (reference sequence). The CDR3 spans 15 residues. The CDR3 region is CASSQARAEMETQYF. For the CDR3, the DNA is TGTGCCAGCAGCCAAGCTCGGGCAGAGATGGAGACCCAGTACTTC.